This TCR beta chain was observed in a study of blood T cell repertoires in COVID-19. Study summary: Acute-phase and convalescent COVID-19 samples originated in the United States, Italy and Spain.

TCRdb keeps only in-frame clones here, not all; method: immunoSEQ multiplex PCR. The data show about 230,000 clones, around 84% seen once. This CDR3 spans 13 amino acids. The germline CDR1 and CDR2 sequences are LGHNA and YSLEER. The ends were cut back, 0 bases at V and 6 bases at J, with 7 bases in the middle. V and J are TRBV4-3 and TRBJ2-3; D not resolved. The source material was peripheral blood. This sequence was found in a man aged 35 to 55 with acute or convalescent COVID-19. The CDR3 region is CASSQDLEDTQYF. CDR3 sequence (DNA): TGCGCCAGCAGCCAAGATCTCGAGGATACGCAGTATTTT.